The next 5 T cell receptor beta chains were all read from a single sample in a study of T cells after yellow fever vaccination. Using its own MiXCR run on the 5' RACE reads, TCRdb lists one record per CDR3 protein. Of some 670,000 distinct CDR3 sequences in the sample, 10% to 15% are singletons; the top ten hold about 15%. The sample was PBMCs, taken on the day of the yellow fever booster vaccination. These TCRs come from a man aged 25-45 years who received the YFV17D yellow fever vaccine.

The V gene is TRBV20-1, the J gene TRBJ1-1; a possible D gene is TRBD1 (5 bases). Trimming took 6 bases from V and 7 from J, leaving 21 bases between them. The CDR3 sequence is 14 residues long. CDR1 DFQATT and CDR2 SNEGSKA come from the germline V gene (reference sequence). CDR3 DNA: TGCAGTGCCTTCCGGTCGGGGGGAAGCGGTGAAGCTTTCTTT. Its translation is CSAFRSGGSGEAFF.

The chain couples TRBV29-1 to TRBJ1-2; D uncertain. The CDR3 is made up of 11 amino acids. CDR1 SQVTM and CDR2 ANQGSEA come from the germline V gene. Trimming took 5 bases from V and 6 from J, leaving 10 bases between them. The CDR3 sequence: CSVKYVDGYTF. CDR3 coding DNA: TGCAGCGTTAAATACGTCGATGGCTACACCTTC.

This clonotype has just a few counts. Here the CDR3 DNA reads TGTGCCAGCGGCAGCCCACGAGCGGGAAAAGAGACCCAGTACTTC. Residues: CASGSPRAGKETQYF. This sequence joins TRBV6-2 or TRBV6-3 and TRBJ2-5; 7 nucleotides match TRBD2. The CDR3 is 15 residues long. Germline CDR1 and CDR2: MNHEY and SVGEGT. The V gene end was trimmed by 8 bases and the J gene end by 3 bases; junction bases not matched to a gene: 12.

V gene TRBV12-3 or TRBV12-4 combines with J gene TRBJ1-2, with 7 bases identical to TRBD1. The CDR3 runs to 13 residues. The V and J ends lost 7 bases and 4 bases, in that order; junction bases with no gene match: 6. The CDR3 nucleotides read TGTGCCAGCACTGGGGGACAGAGCTATGGCTACACCTTC. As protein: CASTGGQSYGYTF.

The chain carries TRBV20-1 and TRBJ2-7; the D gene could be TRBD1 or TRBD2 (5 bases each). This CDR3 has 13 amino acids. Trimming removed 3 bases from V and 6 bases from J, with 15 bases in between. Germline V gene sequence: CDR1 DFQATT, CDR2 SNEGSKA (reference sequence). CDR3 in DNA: TGCAGTGCTAGGGAATCGGGGCGAGGCGAGCAGTACTTC. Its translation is CSARESGRGEQYF.